This is a list of T cell receptor beta chains from one sample in a study of blood T cell repertoires in COVID-19. Profiling relied on immunoSEQ multiplex PCR, and the TCRdb table lists in-frame clones only, not all of them. The sample records some 99,000 clones, about 84% being singletons. The sequenced sample was peripheral blood. The receptors here all came from a woman over 75 with acute or convalescent COVID-19. Both conserved end residues are part of each CDR3. A D gene is named only where the DNA matches it firmly. Size values are once, few and many counts, or a class for expanded clones, and some rows have none.

V	J	D	length	size	CDR3	DNA
TRBV4-2	TRBJ2-7	NA	14	NA	CASSQGSGPYEQYF	TGTGCCAGCAGCCAAGGCTCAGGTCCCTACGAGCAGTACTTC
TRBV6-2/TRBV6-3	TRBJ1-2	TRBD1	15	NA	CASSDGTGIFYGYTF	TGTGCCAGCAGTGATGGGACAGGGATCTTCTATGGCTACACCTTC
TRBV7-9	TRBJ1-1	NA	14	NA	CASSSRVQNTEAFF	TGTGCCAGCAGCTCTCGAGTCCAGAACACTGAAGCTTTCTTT
TRBV7-2	TRBJ1-4	TRBD1	14	NA	CASSRGQGNEKLFF	TGTGCCAGCAGCCGGGGACAGGGTAACGAAAAACTGTTTTTT
TRBV4-3	TRBJ1-2	TRBD1	15	NA	CASSQGTGVNYGYTF	TGCGCCAGCAGCCAGGGGACAGGGGTTAACTATGGCTACACCTTC
TRBV27	TRBJ1-2	NA	13	few	CASSFTGDYGYTF	TGTGCCAGCAGTTTTACGGGGGACTATGGCTACACCTTC
TRBV5-4	TRBJ1-4	NA	14	NA	CASSLDGANEKLFF	TGTGCCAGCAGCTTGGACGGGGCTAATGAAAAACTGTTTTTT
TRBV5-1	TRBJ2-3	TRBD2	16	few	CASRNAGGPSTDTQYF	TGCGCCAGCAGAAATGCGGGGGGGCCGAGCACAGATACGCAGTATTTT
TRBV24-1	TRBJ1-1	NA	14	few	CATASAGLNTEAFF	TGTGCCACCGCGTCGGCGGGCTTGAACACTGAAGCTTTCTTT
TRBV18	TRBJ1-1	NA	14	NA	CASSPRSTNTEAFF	TGTGCCAGCTCACCTAGGAGCACGAACACTGAAGCTTTCTTT
TRBV13	TRBJ1-6	NA	15	NA	CASRKSAAPNSPLHF	TGTGCCAGCAGAAAAAGTGCAGCGCCAAATTCACCCCTCCACTTT
TRBV29-1	TRBJ2-3	NA	13	NA	CSVEVGGRDTQYF	TGCAGCGTTGAAGTCGGGGGACGGGATACGCAGTATTTT
TRBV7-2	TRBJ1-1	NA	14	NA	CASSLYRDVTEAFF	TGTGCCAGCAGCTTATACAGGGATGTCACTGAAGCTTTCTTT
TRBV6-5	TRBJ2-7	NA	12	NA	CASSQNSYEQYF	TGTGCCAGCAGTCAGAACTCCTACGAGCAGTACTTC
TRBV28	TRBJ1-5	NA	17	NA	CASSLDSSQTVGQPQHF	TGTGCCAGCAGTTTAGACTCCAGCCAAACCGTTGGTCAGCCCCAGCATTTT
TRBV7-2	TRBJ1-1	NA	13	NA	CASSLTGKTEAFF	TGTGCCAGCAGCTTAACAGGGAAAACTGAAGCTTTCTTT
TRBV5-1	TRBJ1-4	NA	15	NA	CASSPTGEGGGKLFF	TGCGCCAGCAGCCCGACGGGGGAGGGTGGAGGAAAACTGTTTTTT
TRBV7-9	TRBJ1-5	NA	14	NA	CASSPLASNQPQHF	TGTGCCAGCAGCCCCTTAGCCTCAAATCAGCCCCAGCATTTT
TRBV27	TRBJ2-3	TRBD2	15	NA	CASSWRGARTDTQYF	TGTGCCAGCAGTTGGCGGGGGGCTCGCACAGATACGCAGTATTTT
TRBV6-2/TRBV6-3	TRBJ2-6	NA	15	NA	CASSFYGSGANVLTF	TGTGCCAGCAGTTTCTACGGGTCTGGGGCCAACGTCCTGACTTTC
TRBV28	TRBJ2-7	TRBD1	13	NA	CASSPGDRGRQYF	TGTGCCAGCAGTCCCGGGGACAGGGGGAGGCAGTACTTC
TRBV2	TRBJ1-2	TRBD1	12	NA	CASSGRGYGYTF	TGTGCCAGCAGTGGCAGGGGGTATGGCTACACCTTC